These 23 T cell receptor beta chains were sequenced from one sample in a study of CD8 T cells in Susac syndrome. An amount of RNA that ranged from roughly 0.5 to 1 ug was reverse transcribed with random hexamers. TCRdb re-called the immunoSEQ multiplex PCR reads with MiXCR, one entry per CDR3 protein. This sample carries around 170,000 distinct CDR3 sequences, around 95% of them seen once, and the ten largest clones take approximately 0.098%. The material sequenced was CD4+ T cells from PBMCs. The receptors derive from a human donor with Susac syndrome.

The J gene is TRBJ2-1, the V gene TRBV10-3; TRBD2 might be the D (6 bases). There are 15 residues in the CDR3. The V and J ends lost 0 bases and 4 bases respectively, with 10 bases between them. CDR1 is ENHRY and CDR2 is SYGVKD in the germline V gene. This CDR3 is CAISESSGVYNEQFF. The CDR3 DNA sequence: TGTGCCATCAGTGAGTCGTCGGGGGTTTACAATGAGCAGTTCTTC.

CDR3 residues: CASSLAGGTTETQYF. For the CDR3, the DNA is TGTGCCAGCAGCTTAGCGGGAGGGACTACAGAGACCCAGTACTTC. This chain joins TRBV7-9 and TRBJ2-5, with 7 bases that match TRBD2. Germline V CDR1 and CDR2: SEHNR, FQNEAQ (reference sequence). This CDR3 has 15 residues. V dropped 0 bases and J dropped 4; count of bases not matched to a gene: 5.

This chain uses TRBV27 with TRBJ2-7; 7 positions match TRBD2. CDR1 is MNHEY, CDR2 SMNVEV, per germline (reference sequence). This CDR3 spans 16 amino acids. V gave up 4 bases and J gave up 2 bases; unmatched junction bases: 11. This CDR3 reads CASSSTLRDYPYEQYF. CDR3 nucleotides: TGTGCCAGCAGTTCCACCCTACGGGACTACCCCTACGAGCAGTACTTC.

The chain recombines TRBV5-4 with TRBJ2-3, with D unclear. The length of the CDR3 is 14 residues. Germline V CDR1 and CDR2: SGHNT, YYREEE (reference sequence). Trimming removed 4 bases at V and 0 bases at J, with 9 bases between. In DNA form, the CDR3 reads TGTGCCAGCAGCCACCCTCCTAGCACAGATACGCAGTATTTT. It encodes CASSHPPSTDTQYF.

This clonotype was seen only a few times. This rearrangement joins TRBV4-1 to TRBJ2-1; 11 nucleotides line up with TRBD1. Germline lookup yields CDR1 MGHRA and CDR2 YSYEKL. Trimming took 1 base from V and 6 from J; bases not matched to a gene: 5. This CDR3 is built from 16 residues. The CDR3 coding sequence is TGCGCCAGCAGCCAAGCTCCGGGACAGGGGGTCAATGAGCAGTTCTTC. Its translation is CASSQAPGQGVNEQFF.

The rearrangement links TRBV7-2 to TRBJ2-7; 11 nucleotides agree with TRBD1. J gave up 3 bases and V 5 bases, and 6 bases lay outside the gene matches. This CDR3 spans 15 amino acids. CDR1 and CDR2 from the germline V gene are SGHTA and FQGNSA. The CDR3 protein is CASSPGTGGNYEQYF. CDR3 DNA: TGTGCCAGCAGCCCCGGGACAGGGGGAAACTACGAGCAGTACTTC.

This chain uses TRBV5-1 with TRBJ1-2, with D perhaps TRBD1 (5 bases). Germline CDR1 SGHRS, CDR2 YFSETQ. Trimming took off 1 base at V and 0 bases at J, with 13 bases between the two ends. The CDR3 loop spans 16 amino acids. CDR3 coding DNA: TGCGCCAGCAGCTTGATAGGACAACCTACTAACTATGGCTACACCTTC. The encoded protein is CASSLIGQPTNYGYTF.

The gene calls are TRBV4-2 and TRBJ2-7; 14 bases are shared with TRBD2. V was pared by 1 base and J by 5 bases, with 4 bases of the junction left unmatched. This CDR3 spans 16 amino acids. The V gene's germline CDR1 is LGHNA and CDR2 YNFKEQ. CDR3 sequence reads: CASSQGLAGGLDEQYF. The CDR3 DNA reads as TGTGCCAGCAGCCAAGGACTAGCGGGGGGGCTTGACGAGCAGTACTTC.

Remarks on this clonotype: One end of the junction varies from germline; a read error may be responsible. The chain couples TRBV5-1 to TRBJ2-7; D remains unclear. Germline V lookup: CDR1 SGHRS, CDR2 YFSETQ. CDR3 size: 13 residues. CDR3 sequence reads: CASRLGIDREQYF. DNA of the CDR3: TGCGCCAGCAGGTTGGGGATAGATCGCGAGCAGTACTTC.

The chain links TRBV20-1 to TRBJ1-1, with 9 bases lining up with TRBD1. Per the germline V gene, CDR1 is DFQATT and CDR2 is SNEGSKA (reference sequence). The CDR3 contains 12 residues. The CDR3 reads CRAGQGWSEAFF. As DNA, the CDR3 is TGCAGGGCCGGACAGGGGTGGTCTGAAGCTTTCTTT.

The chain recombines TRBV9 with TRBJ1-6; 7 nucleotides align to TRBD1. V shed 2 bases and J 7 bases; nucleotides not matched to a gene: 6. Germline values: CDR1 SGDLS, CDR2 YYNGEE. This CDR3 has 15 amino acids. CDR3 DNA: TGTGCCAGCAGCGTCAGTTGGGACAGAAATTCACCCCTCCACTTT. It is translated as CASSVSWDRNSPLHF.

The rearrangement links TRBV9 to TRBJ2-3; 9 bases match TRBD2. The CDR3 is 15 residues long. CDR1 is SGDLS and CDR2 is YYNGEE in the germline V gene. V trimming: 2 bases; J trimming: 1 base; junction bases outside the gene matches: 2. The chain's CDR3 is CASSVSGGRTDTQYF. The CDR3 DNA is TGTGCCAGCAGCGTGAGCGGGGGGCGCACAGATACGCAGTATTTT.

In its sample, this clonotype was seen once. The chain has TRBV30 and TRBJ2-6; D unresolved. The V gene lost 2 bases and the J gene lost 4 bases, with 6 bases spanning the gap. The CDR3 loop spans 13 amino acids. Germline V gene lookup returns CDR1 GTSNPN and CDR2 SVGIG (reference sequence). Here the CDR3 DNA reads TGTGCCTGGAGTCTGGGAGGGGCCAACGTCCTGACTTTC. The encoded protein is CAWSLGGANVLTF.

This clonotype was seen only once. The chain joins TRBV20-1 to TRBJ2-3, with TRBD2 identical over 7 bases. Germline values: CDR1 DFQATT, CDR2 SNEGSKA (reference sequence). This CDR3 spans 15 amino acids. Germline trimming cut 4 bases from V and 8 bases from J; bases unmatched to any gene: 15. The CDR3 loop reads CSAMGGSTSQSTQYF. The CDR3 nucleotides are TGCAGTGCTATGGGGGGGTCTACATCACAATCTACGCAGTATTTT.

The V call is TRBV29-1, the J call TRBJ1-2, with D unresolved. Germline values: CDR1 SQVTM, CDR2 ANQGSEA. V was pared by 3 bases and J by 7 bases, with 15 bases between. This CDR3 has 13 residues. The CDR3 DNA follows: TGCAGCGTTGACGGACCTAAGGACGCTGGCTACACCTTC. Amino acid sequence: CSVDGPKDAGYTF.

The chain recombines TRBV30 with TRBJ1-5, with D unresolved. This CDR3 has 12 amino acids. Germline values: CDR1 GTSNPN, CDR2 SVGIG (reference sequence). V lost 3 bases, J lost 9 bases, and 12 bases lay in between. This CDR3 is CAWSRPRWPQHF. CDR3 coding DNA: TGTGCCTGGAGCCGCCCGCGCTGGCCCCAGCATTTT. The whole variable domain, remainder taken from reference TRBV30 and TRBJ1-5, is SQTIHQWPATLVQPVGSPLSLECTVEGTSNPNLYWYRQAAGRGLQLLFYSVGIGQISSEVPQNLSASRPQDRQFILSSKKLLLSDSGFYLCAWSRPRWPQHFGDGTRLSIL.

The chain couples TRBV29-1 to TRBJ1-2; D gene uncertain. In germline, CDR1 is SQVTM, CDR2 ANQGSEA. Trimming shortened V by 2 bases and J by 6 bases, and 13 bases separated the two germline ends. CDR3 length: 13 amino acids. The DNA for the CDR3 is TGCAGCGTTGAATCCACTCAGATTAATGGCTACACCTTC. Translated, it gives CSVESTQINGYTF.

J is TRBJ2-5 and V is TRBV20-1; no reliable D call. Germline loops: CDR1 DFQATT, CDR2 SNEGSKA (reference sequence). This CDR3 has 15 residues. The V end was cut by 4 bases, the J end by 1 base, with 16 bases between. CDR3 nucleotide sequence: TGCAGTGCTAACCGCGACGGGTTTACCCAAGAGACCCAGTACTTC. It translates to CSANRDGFTQETQYF.

CDR3 loop: CARDGAFF. The CDR3 coding sequence is TGTGCCAGAGACGGGGCTTTCTTT. The chain employs TRBV6-5 and TRBJ1-1; D is uncertain. In germline, CDR1 is MNHEY, CDR2 SVGAGI. V dropped 9 bases and J dropped 11 bases, with 7 bases sitting between them. The CDR3 loop spans 8 amino acids.

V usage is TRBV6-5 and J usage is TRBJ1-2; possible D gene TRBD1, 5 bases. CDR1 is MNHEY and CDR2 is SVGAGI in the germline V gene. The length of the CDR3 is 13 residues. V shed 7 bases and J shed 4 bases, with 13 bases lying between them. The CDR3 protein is CASKFGHPYGYTF. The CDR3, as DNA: TGTGCCAGCAAGTTCGGACATCCCTATGGCTACACCTTC.

The CDR3 DNA follows: TGTGCCAGCACCACTCCAATGGGGGCCAGGGGAGCAGATACGCAGTATTTT. It specifies CASTTPMGARGADTQYF. The chain carries TRBV7-2 and TRBJ2-3, with D tentatively TRBD1 (6 bases). Germline assignment: CDR1 SGHTA and CDR2 FQGNSA. Trimming pared 7 bases from V and 4 bases from J, leaving 24 bases between. The CDR3 contains 17 residues.

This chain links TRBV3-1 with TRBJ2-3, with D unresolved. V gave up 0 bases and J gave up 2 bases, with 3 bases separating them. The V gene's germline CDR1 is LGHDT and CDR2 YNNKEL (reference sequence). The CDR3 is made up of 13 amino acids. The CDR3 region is CASSQDLTDTQYF. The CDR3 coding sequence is TGTGCCAGCAGCCAAGATCTCACAGATACGCAGTATTTT.

DNA for the CDR3: TGCAGCGTTCCGACACCTAACTATGGCTACACCTTC. Its translation: CSVPTPNYGYTF. The chain recombines TRBV29-1 with TRBJ1-2; D gene ambiguous. Trimming shortened V by 5 bases and J by 0 bases, and 7 bases separated the two germline ends. The CDR3 has 12 amino acids. Per the germline V gene, CDR1 is SQVTM and CDR2 is ANQGSEA.